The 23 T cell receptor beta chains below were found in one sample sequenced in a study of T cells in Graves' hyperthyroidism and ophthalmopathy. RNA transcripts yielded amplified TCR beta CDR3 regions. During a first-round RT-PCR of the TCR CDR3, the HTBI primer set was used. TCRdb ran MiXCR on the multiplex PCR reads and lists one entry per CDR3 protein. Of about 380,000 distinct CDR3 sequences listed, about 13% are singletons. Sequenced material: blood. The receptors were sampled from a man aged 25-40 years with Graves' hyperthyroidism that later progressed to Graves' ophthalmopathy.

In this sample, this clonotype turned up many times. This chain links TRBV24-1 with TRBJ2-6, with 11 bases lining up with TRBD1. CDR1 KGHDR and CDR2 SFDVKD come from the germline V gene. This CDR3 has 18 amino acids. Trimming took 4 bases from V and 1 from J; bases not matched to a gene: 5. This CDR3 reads CATSETGTGGSGANVLTF. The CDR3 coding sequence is TGTGCCACCAGTGAAACCGGGACAGGGGGATCTGGGGCCAACGTCCTGACTTTC.

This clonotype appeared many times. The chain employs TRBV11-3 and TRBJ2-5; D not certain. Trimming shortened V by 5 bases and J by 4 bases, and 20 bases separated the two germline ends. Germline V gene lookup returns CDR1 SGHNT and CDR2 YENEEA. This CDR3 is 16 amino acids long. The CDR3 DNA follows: TGTGCCAGCAGCCCGCGCGAGCATGTAGGGCTAGAGACCCAGTACTTC. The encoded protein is CASSPREHVGLETQYF. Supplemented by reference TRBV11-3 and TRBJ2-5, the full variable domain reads EAGVVQSPRYKIIEKKQPVAFWCNPISGHNTLYWYLQNLGQGPELLIRYENEEAVDDSQLPKDRFSAERLKGVDSTLKIQPAELGDSAVYLCASSPREHVGLETQYFGPGTRLLVL.

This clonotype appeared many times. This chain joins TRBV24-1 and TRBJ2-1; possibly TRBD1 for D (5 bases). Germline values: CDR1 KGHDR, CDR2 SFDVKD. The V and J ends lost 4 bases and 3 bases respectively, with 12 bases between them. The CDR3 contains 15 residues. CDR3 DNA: TGTGCCACCAGTGAGTTGGCCCAGGGCTACAATGAGCAGTTCTTC. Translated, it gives CATSELAQGYNEQFF.

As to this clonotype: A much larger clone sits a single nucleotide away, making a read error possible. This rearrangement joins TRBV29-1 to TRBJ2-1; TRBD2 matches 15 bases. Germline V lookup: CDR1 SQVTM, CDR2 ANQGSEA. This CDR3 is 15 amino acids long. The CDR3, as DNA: TGCAGCGTGGGACTAGCGGGGGGTAACTACGATGAGCAGTTCTTC. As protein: CSVGLAGGNYDEQFF.

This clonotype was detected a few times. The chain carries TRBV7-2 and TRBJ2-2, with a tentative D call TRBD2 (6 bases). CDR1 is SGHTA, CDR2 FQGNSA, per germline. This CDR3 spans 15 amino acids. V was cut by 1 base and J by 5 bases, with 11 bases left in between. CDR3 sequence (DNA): TGTGCCAGCAGCTTAGGTGCGGGGTCGACCGGGGAGCTGTTTTTT. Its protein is CASSLGAGSTGELFF.

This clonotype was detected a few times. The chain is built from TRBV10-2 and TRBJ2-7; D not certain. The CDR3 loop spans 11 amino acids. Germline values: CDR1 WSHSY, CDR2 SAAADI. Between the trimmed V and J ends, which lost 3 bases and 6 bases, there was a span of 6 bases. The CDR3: CASSDGSEQYF. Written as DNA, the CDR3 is TGCGCCAGCAGTGATGGTAGCGAGCAGTACTTC.

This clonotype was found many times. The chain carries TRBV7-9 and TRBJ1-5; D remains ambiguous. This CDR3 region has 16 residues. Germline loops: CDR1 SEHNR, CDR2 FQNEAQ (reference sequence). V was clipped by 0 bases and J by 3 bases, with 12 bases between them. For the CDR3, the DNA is TGTGCCAGCAGCTTAGCCCCCGGACGGGACAATCAGCCCCAGCATTTT. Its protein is CASSLAPGRDNQPQHF.

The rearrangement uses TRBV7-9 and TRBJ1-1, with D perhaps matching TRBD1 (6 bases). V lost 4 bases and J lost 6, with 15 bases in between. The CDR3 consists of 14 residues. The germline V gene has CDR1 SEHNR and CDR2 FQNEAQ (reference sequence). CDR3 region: CASSSTVRGAEAFF. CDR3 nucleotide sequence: TGTGCCAGCAGCTCAACCGTCAGGGGCGCTGAAGCTTTCTTT.

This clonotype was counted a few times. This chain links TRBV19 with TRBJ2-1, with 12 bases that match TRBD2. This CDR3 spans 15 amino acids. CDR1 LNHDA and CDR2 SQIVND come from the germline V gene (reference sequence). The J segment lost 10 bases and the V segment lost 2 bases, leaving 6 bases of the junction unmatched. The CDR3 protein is CASSILASGGEEQFF. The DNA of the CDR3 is TGTGCCAGTAGTATATTGGCTAGCGGGGGGGAAGAGCAGTTCTTC. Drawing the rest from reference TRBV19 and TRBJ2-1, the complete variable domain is DGGITQSPKYLFRKEGQNVTLSCEQNLNHDAMYWYRQDPGQGLRLIYYSQIVNDFQKGDIAEGYSVSREKKESFPLTVTSAQKNPTAFYLCASSILASGGEEQFFGPGTRLTVL.

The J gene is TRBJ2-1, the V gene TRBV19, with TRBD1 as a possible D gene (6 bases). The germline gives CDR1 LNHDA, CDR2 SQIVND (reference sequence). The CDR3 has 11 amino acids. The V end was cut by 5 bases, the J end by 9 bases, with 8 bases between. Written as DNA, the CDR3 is TGTGCCAGTAGTCCAGGGGTTGAGCAGTTCTTC. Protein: CASSPGVEQFF. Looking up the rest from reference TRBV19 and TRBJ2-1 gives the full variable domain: DGGITQSPKYLFRKEGQNVTLSCEQNLNHDAMYWYRQDPGQGLRLIYYSQIVNDFQKGDIAEGYSVSREKKESFPLTVTSAQKNPTAFYLCASSPGVEQFFGPGTRLTVL.

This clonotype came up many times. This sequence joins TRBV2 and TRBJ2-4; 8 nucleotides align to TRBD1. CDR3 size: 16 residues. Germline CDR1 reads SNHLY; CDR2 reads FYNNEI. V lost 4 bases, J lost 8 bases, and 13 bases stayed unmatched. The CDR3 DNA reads TGTGCCAGCAGTGCCGGCCAGGGGGCCCATCTGGACATTCAGTACTTC. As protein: CASSAGQGAHLDIQYF.

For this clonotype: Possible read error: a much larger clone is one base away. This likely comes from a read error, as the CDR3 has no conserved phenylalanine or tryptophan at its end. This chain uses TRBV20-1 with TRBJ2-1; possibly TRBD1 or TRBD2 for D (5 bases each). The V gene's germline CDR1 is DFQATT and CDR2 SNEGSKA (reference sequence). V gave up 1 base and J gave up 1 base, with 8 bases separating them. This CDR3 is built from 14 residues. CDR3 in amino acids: CSARGGASYNEQFS. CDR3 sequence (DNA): TGCAGTGCTAGAGGAGGGGCATCCTACAATGAGCAGTTCTCC.

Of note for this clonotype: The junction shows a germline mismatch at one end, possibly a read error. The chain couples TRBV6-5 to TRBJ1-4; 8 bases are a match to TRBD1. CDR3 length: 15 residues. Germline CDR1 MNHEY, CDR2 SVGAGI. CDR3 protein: CASTYSKQGGEKLFF. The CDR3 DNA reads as TGTGCCAGCACTTACTCGAAACAGGGGGGTGAAAAACTGTTTTTT.

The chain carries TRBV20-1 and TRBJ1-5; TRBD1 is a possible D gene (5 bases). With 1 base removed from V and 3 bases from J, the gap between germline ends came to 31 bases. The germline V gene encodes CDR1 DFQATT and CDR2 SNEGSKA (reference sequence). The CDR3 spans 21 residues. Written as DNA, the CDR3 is TGCAGTGCTAGAGCTCGCTCTCGACAGTCCCGGATCATTTTGGTCAATCAGCCCCAGCATTTT. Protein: CSARARSRQSRIILVNQPQHF.

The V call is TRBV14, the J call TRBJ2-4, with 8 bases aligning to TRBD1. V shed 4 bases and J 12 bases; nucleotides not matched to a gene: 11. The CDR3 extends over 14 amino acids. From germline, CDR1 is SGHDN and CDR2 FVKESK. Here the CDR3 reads CASSRSGGPATQYF. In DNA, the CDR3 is TGTGCCAGCAGCCGTTCAGGGGGCCCGGCTACTCAGTACTTC. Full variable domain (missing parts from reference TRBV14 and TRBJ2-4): EAGVTQFPSHSVIEKGQTVTLRCDPISGHDNLYWYRRVMGKEIKFLLHFVKESKQDESGMPNNRFLAERTGGTYSTLKVQPAELEDSGVYFCASSRSGGPATQYFGAGTRLSVL.

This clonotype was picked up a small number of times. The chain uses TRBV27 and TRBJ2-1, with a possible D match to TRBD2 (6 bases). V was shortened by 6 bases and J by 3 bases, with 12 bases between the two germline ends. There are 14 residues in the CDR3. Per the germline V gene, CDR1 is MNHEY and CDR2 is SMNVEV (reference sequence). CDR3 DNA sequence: TGTGCCAGCAGACCCGGGACTTTCTACAATGAGCAGTTCTTC. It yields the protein CASRPGTFYNEQFF.

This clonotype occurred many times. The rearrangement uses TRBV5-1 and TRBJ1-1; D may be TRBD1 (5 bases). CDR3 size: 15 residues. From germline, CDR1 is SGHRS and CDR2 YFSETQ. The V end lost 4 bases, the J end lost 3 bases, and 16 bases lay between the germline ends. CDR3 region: CASSQGLGGYTEAFF. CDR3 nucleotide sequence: TGCGCCAGCAGCCAGGGCCTCGGAGGGTACACTGAAGCTTTCTTT. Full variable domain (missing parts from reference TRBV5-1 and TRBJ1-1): KAGVTQTPRYLIKTRGQQVTLSCSPISGHRSVSWYQQTPGQGLQFLFEYFSETQRNKGNFPGRFSGRQFSNSRSEMNVSTLELGDSALYLCASSQGLGGYTEAFFGQGTRLTVV.

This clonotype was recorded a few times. CDR3 residues: CSATHQSSGNTIYF. The CDR3 coding sequence is TGCAGTGCTACACACCAGAGCTCTGGAAACACCATATATTTT. This rearrangement joins TRBV20-1 to TRBJ1-3; the D is unclear. The CDR3 has 14 residues. CDR1 is DFQATT, CDR2 SNEGSKA, per germline (reference sequence). V dropped 4 bases and J dropped 0 bases, with 10 bases sitting between them.

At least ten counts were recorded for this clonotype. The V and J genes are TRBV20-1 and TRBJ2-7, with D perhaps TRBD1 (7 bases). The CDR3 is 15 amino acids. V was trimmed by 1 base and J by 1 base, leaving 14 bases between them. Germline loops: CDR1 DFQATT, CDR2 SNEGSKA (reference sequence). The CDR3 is CSARGGRGRSYEQYF. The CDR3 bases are TGCAGTGCTAGAGGGGGCAGGGGGAGGTCCTACGAGCAGTACTTC.

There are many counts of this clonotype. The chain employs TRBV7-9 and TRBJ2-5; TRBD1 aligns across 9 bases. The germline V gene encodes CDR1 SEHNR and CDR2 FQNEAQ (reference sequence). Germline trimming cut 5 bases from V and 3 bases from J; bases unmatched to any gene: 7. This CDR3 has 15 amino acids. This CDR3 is CASSLRGDREETQYF. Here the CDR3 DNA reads TGTGCCAGCAGCCTGAGAGGGGACAGGGAAGAGACCCAGTACTTC.

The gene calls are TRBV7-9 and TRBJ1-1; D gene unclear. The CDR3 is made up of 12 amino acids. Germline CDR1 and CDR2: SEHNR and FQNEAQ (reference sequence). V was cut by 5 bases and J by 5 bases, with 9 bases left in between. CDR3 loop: CASSKPGTEAFF. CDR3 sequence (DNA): TGTGCCAGCAGCAAACCTGGGACTGAAGCTTTCTTT.

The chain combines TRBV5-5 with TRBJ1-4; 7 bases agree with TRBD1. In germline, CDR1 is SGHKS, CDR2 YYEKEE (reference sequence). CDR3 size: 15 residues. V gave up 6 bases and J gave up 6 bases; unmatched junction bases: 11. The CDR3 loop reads CASNVTTGYYEKLFF. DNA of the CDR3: TGTGCCAGCAACGTAACGACAGGGTATTATGAAAAACTGTTTTTT.

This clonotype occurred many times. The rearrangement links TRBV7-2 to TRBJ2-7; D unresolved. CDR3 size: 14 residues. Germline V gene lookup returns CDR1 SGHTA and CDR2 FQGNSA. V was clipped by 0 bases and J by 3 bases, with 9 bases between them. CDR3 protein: CASSLAKESYEQYF. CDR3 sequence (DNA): TGTGCCAGCAGCTTAGCGAAGGAGAGCTACGAGCAGTACTTC. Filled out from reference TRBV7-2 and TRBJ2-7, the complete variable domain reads GAGVSQSPSNKVTEKGKDVELRCDPISGHTALYWYRQSLGQGLEFLIYFQGNSAPDKSGLPSDRFSAERTGGSVSTLTIQRTQQEDSAVYLCASSLAKESYEQYFGPGTRLTVT.